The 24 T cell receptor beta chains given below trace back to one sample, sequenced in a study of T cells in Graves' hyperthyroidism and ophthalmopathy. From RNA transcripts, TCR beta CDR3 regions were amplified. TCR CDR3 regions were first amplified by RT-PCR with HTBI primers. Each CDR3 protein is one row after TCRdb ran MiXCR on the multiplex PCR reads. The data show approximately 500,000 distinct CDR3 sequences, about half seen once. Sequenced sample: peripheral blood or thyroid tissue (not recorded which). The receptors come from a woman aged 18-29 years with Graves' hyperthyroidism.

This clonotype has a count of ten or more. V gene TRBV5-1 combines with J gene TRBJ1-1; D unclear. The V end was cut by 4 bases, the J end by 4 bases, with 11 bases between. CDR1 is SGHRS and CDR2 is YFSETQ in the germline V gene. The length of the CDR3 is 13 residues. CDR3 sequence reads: CASSEGVGTEAFF. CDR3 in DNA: TGCGCCAGCAGCGAGGGTGTCGGCACTGAAGCTTTCTTT.

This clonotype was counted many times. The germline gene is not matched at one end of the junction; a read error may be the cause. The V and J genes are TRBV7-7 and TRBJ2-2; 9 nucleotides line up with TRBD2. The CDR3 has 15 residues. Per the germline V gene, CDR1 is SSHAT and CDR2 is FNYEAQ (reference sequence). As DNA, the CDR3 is TGTGCTAGCAGCTTTAGCGGGAGAGGTACCGGGGAGCTGTTTTTT. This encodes CASSFSGRGTGELFF.

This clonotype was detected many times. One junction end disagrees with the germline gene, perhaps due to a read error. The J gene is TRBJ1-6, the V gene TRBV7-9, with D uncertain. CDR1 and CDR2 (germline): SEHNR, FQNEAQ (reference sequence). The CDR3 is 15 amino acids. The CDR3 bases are TGTGCCAGCAGTTTAGGACCTGCCGTTAATTCACCCCTCCACTTT. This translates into CASSLGPAVNSPLHF.

This CDR3 reads CSSQTPSNQPQHF. In DNA form, the CDR3 reads TGCAGCAGCCAGACACCGAGCAATCAGCCCCAGCATTTT. The gene calls are TRBV29-1 and TRBJ1-5; D uncertain. CDR1 and CDR2 from the germline V gene are SQVTM and ANQGSEA. This CDR3 region has 13 residues. V was clipped by 8 bases and J by 1 base, with 12 bases between them. Combining the CDR3 with reference TRBV29-1 and TRBJ1-5 gives the whole variable domain SAVISQKPSRDICQRGTSLTIQCQVDSQVTMMFWYRQQPGQSLTLIATANQGSEATYESGFVIDKFPISRPNLTFSTLTVSNMSPEDSSIYLCSSQTPSNQPQHFGDGTRLSIL.

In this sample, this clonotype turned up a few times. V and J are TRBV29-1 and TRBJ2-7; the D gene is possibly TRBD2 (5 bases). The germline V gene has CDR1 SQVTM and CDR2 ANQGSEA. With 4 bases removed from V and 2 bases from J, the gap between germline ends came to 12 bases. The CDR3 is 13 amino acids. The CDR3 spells CSVVWETTYEQYF. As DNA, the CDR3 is TGCAGCGTTGTATGGGAGACAACCTACGAGCAGTACTTC.

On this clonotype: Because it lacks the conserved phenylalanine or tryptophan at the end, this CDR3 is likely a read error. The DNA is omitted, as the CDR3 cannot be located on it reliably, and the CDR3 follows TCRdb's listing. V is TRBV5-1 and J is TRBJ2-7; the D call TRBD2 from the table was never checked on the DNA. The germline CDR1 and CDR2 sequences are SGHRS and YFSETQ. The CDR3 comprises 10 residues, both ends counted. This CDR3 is CASTIATGTS.

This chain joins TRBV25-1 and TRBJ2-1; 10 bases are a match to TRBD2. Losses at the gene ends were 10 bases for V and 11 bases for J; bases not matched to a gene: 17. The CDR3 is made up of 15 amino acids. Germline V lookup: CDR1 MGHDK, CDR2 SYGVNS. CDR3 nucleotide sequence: TGTGCCACTAATGAGGGGCTAGCGGGAGACTATAAGCAGTTCTTC. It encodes CATNEGLAGDYKQFF.

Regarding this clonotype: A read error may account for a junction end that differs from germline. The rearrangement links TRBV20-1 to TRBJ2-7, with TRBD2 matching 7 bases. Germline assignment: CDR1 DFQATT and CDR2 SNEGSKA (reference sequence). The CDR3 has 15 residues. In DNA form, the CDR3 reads TGCAGTGCTAGAAAATACGGGAGGATGCACAGATACGCAGTATTT. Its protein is CSARKYGRMHRYAVF.

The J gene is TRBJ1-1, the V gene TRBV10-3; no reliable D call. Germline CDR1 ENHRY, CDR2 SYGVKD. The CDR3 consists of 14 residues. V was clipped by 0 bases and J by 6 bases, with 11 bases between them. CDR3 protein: CAISESSVSPEAFF. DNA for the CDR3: TGTGCCATCAGTGAGTCGTCGGTGAGCCCTGAAGCTTTCTTT.

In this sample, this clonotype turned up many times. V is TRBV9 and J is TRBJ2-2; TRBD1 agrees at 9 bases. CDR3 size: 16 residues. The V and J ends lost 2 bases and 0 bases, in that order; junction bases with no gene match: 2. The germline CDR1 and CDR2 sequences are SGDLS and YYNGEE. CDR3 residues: CASSVRTGANTGELFF. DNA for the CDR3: TGTGCCAGCAGCGTGAGGACAGGGGCGAACACCGGGGAGCTGTTTTTT.

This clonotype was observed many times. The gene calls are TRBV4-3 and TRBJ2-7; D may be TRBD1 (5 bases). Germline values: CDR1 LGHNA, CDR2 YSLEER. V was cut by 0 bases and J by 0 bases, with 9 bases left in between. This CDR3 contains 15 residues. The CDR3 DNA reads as TGCGCCAGCAGCCAAGAAATTCAGGGCTCCTACGAGCAGTACTTC. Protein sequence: CASSQEIQGSYEQYF.

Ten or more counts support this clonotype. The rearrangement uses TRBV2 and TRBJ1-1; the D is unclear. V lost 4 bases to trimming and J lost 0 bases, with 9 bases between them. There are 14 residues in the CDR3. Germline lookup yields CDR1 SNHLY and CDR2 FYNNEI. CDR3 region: CASSGVRMNTEAFF. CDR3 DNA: TGTGCCAGCAGTGGGGTTCGCATGAACACTGAAGCTTTCTTT.

The CDR3 sequence: CATSETGLAQETQYF. The CDR3 DNA is TGTGCCACCAGTGAAACGGGACTAGCTCAAGAGACCCAGTACTTC. The genes are TRBV24-1 and TRBJ2-5; 9 bases match TRBD2. Germline V gene lookup returns CDR1 KGHDR and CDR2 SFDVKD. V shed 4 bases and J 2 bases; nucleotides not matched to a gene: 4. This CDR3 has 15 amino acids.

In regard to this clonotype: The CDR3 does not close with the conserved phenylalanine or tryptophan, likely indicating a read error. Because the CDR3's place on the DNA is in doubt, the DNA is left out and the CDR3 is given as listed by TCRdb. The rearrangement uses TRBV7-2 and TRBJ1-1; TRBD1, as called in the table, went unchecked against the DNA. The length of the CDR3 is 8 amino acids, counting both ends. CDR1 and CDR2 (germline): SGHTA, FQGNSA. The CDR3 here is CASRRDTS.

CDR3 loop: CSARSNRDRGAFF. DNA for the CDR3: TGCAGTGCTAGATCGAACAGGGACAGGGGAGCTTTCTTT. The V and J genes are TRBV20-1 and TRBJ1-1, with 10 bases lining up with TRBD1. J lost 10 bases, V lost 2 bases, and 7 bases had no gene match. The CDR3 has 13 residues. Germline-derived CDR1 and CDR2 are DFQATT and SNEGSKA (reference sequence).

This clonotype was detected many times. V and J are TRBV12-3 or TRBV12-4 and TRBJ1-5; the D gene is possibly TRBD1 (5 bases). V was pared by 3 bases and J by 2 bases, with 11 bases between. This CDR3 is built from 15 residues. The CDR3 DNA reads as TGTGCCAGCAGTTTCGGAGGGGCCGGCAATCAGCCCCAGCATTTT. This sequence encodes CASSFGGAGNQPQHF.

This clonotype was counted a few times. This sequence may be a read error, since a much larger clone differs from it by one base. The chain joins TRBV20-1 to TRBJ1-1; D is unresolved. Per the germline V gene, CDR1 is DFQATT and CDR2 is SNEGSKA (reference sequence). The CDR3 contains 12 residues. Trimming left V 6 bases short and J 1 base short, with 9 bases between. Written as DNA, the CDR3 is TGCAGTGCGACCGCAGGGAACACTGAAGCTTTCTTT. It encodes CSATAGNTEAFF.

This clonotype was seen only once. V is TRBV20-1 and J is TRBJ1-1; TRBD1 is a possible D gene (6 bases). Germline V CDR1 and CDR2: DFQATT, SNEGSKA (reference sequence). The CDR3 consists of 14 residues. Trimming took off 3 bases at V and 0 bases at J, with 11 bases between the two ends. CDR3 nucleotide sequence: TGCAGTGCTAGGGGGGGCGGTATGAACACTGAAGCTTTCTTT. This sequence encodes CSARGGGMNTEAFF.

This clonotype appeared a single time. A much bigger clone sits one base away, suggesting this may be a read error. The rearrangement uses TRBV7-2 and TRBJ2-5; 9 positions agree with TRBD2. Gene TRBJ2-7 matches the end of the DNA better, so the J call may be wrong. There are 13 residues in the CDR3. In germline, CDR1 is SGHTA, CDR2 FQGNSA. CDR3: CASSPSGKHEQYF. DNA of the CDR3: TGTGCCAGCAGCCCTAGCGGGAAACACGAGCAGTACTTC.

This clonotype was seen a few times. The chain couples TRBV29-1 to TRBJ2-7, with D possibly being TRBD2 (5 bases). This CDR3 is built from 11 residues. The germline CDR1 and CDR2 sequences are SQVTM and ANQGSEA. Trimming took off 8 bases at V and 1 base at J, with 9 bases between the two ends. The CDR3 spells CSLGGSYEQYF. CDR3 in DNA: TGCAGCTTGGGCGGGTCCTACGAGCAGTACTTC.

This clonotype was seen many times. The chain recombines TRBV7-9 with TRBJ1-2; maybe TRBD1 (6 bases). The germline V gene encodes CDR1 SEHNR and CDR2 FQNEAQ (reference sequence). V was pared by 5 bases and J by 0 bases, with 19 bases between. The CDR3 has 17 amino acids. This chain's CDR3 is CASSVRTGQNTNYGYTF. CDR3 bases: TGTGCCAGCAGCGTAAGAACCGGACAGAACACTAACTATGGCTACACCTTC.

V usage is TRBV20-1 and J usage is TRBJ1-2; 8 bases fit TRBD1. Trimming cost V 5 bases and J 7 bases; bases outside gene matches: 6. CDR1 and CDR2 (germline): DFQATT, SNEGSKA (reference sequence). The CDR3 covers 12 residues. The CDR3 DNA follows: TGCAGTGCTGCGGACAGGGCGAGTGGCTACACCTTC. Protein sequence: CSAADRASGYTF.

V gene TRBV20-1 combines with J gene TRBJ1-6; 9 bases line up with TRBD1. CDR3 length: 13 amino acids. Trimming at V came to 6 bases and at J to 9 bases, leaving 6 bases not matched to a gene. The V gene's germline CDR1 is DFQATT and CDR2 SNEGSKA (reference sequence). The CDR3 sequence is CSAIGTGFSPLHF. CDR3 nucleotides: TGCAGTGCCATAGGGACAGGGTTTTCACCCCTCCACTTT.

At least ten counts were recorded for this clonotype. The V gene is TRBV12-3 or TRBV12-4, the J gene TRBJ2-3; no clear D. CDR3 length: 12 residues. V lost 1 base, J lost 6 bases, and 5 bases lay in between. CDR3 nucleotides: TGTGCCAGCAGTTTAGTAGGCGATACGCAGTATTTT. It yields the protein CASSLVGDTQYF.